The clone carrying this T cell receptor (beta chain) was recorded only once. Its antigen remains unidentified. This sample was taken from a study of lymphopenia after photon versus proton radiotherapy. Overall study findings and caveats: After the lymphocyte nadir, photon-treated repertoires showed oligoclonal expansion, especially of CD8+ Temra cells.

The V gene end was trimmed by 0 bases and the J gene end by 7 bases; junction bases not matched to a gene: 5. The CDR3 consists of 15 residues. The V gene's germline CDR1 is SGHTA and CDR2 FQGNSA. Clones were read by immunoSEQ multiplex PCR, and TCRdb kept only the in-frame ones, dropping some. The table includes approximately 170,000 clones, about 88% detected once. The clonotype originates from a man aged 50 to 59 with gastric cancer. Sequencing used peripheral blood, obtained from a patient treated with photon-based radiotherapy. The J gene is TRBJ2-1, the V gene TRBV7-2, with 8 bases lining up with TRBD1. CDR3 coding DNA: TGTGCCAGCAGCTTAGCAGGCGGGACAGGAAATGAGCAGTTCTTC. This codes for CASSLAGGTGNEQFF.